A single TCR beta chain is shown here with its context. The data stem from a study of blood T cell repertoires in COVID-19. Study as a whole: There were acute and convalescent COVID-19 samples, and they came from the United States, Italy and Spain. In each case, the material was cDNA or gDNA derived from T cells, B-cell-depleted T cells, or PBMCs.

Original processing notes: Reference gene primer amplification gave nucleated cell count estimates. TCRdb's copy holds only in-frame clones and misses some; the assay was immunoSEQ multiplex PCR. V, J and clone size are taken as reported in that table, and D and trimming were inferred from the DNA itself. The repertoire has a few hundred thousand clones, around 83% of them found once; the top ten carry roughly 2.9%. Per germline, CDR1 SGDLS and CDR2 YYNGEE. CDR3 length: 15 residues. The J segment lost 12 bases and the V segment lost 4 bases, leaving 12 bases of the junction unmatched. The TCR originated in a man aged 45 to 65 with active or convalescent COVID-19. Sequencing used peripheral blood. This chain links TRBV9 with TRBJ2-1, with 11 bases identical to TRBD1. The CDR3 bases are TGTGCCAGCAGCCCTACCGGGACAGGGGGGTTTGGGCAGTTCTTC. Amino acids: CASSPTGTGGFGQFF.